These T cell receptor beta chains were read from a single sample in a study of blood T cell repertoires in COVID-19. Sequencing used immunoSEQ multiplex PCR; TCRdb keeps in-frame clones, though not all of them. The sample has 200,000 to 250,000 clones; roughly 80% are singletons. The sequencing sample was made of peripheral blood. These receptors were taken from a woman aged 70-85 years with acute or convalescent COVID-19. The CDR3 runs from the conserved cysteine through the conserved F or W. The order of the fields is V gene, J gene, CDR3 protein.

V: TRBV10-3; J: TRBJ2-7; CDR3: CAISDPGQGTYEQYF
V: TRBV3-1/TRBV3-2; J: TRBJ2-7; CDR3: CASSLAASSYEQYF
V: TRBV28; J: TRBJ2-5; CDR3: CASSLTGWETQYF
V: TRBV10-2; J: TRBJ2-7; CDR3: CASSLTSGSYEQYF
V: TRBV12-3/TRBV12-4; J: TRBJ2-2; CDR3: CAGRTFPTGELFF
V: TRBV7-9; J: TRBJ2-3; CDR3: CASSRTSGSSDTQYF
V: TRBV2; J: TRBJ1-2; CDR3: CASKGGDGYTF
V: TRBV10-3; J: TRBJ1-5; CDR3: CAISGGDQPQHF
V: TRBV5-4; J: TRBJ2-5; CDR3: CASSLGGASGKMGKETQYF
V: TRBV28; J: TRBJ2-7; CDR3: CATTSADSGLWQYF
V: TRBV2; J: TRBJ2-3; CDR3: CASSGATDTQYF
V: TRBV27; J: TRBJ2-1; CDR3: CASSLSLAGAYNEQFF
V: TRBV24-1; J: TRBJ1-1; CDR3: CATSAQGFTEAFF
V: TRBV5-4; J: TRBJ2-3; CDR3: CASSFEGSGDTQYF
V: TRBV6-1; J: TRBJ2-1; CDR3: CASSSSGYEQFF
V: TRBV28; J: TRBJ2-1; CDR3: CASRTGTDNEQFF
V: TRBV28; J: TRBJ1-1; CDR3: CASRPYLGGLGTEAFF
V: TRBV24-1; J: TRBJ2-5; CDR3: CATSDFGVGPQTSGRTGAQETQYF
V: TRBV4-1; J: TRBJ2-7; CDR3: CASSPGLAYSYEQYF
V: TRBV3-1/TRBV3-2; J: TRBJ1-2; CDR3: CASSQRSINYGYTF
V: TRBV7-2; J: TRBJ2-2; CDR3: CASSLVWDIANTGELFF
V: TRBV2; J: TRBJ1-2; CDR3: CASSEGQPANYGYTF
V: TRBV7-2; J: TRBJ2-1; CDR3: CASSLETSGGYNEQFF
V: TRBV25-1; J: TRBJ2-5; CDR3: CASRWAETQYF
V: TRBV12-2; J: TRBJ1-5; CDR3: CASRRKDRLSNQPQHF
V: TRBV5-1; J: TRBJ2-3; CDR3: CASSLVDRETDTQYF
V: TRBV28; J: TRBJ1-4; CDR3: CASSSPTGGRSEKLFF
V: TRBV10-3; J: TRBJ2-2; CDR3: CAISDPSGSTGELFF
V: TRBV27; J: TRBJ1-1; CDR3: CASSFWQFTEAFF
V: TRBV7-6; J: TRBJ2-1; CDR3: CASSFLSFEGSRDEQFF
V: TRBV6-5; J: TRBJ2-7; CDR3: CASSFARAIYEQYF
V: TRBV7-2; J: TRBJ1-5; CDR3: CASSLRTGGVQPQHF
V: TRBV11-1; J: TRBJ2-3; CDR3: CASSLDLEFTDTQYF
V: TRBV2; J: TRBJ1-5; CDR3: CASSESRGDQPQHF
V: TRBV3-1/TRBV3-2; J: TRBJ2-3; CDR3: CASSQGLGSTDTQYF
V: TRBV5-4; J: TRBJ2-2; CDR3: CASSGPSVSNTGELFF
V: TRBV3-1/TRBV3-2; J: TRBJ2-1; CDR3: CASSQPSGAGGSEQFF
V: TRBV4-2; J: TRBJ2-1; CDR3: CASSQRESYNEQFF
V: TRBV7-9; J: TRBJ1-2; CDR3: CASSQDSYGYTF
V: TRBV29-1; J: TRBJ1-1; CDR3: CSVLLGGRGAFF
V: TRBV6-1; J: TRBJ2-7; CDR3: CASSEIKGAYEQYF
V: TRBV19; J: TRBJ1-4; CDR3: CASSRRQGQNEKLFF
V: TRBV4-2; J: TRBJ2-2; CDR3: CASSQRLAGELDTGELFF
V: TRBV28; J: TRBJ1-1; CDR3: CASSLVGSTGATEAFF
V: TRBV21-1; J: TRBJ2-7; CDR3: CASSKEGDQARLYEQYF
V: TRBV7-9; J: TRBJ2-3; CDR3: CASSPLGAGEVTDTQYF
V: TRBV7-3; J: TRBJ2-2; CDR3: CASSFRSEGGELFF
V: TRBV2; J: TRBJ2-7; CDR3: CASRDLPSYEQYF
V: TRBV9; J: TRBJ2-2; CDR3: CASSTRLAGAGELFF
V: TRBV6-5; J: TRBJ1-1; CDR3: CASSRMGATEAFF
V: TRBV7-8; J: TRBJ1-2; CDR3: CASSSRLGTYGYTF
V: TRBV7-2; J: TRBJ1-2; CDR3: CASSPQLYYGYTF